This T cell receptor (beta chain) was captured in a study of response to subunit inactivated influenza vaccine. MiXCR, run by TCRdb on the RT-PCR reads, gives a single entry per CDR3 protein. Altogether approximately 570,000 distinct CDR3 sequences are present, less than 8% being singletons, with the ten largest covering 10% to 15%. The CDR3 contains 13 residues. Germline values: CDR1 SGHDN, CDR2 FVKESK. Trimming left V 2 bases short and J 3 bases short, with 5 bases between. This clonotype occurred many times. This sequence joins TRBV14 and TRBJ1-5; D not certain. The receptor was isolated from a man aged 50 to 69 who received an inactivated influenza vaccine. The sample here was PBMCs from blood, taken approximately 25 months after vaccination. CDR3 DNA: TGTGCCAGCAGCCAACAGATCAATCAGCCCCAGCATTTT. Its protein product is CASSQQINQPQHF.